Listed below are T cell receptor beta chains from one sample, sequenced in a study of early T cells in non-severe SARS-CoV-2 infection. A single record per CDR3 protein comes from TCRdb applying MiXCR to the 5' RACE reads. The profile shows 40,000 to 55,000 distinct CDR3 sequences, about 10% of them singletons. Sequencing input: whole blood. These receptors were obtained from an adult who was a healthcare worker with PCR-confirmed SARS-CoV-2 infection or an uninfected control (not recorded which). CDR3s leave out the opening cysteine and the closing phenylalanine or tryptophan. The order of the fields is CDR3 length, V gene, CDR3 protein.

length: 12
V: TRBV7-6
CDR3: ASSLEGPNNEQF

length: 14
V: TRBV28
CDR3: ASSWEQGALDSPLH

length: 12
V: TRBV5-5
CDR3: ASSPWTGTDEQY

length: 13
V: TRBV5-4
CDR3: ASSLRLAGVYEQY

length: 14
V: TRBV12-3/TRBV12-4
CDR3: ASSLLGGVSYNEQF

length: 13
V: TRBV7-9
CDR3: ASSLGLAGAYEQY

length: 16
V: TRBV6-5
CDR3: ASTRRIGTGSGENTIY

length: 12
V: TRBV3-1
CDR3: ASSPGLAEYEQY

length: 11
V: TRBV2
CDR3: ASKGGSYNEQF

length: 13
V: TRBV4-1
CDR3: ASSQEQRVHYEQY

length: 13
V: TRBV28
CDR3: ASQGVSSGANVLT

length: 12
V: TRBV29-1
CDR3: SVVSVRGPYEQY

length: 11
V: TRBV6-5
CDR3: ASSLPGFYEQY

length: 14
V: TRBV28
CDR3: ASLSGWDKRVYEQY

length: 11
V: TRBV7-9
CDR3: ASSPPDTFEAF

length: 12
V: TRBV4-1
CDR3: ASSQGQFQETQY

length: 10
V: TRBV20-1
CDR3: SGIGAQETQY

length: 15
V: TRBV25-1
CDR3: ASSGRMTDQAGNTIY

length: 12
V: TRBV7-9
CDR3: ASSSGTESSPLH

length: 13
V: TRBV15
CDR3: ATSRGEQGAYGYT

length: 12
V: TRBV2
CDR3: ASSPGQGAREQY

length: 14
V: TRBV9
CDR3: ASSTPGLAGVNEQF

length: 12
V: TRBV6-1
CDR3: ASRRGPGANVLT

length: 12
V: TRBV29-1
CDR3: SGYGQGENYGYT

length: 17
V: TRBV4-2
CDR3: ASSQDPWREAAGFDIQY

length: 10
V: TRBV10-3
CDR3: ATLRGNTEAF

length: 8
V: TRBV29-1
CDR3: SVNRQGGF

length: 11
V: TRBV12-3/TRBV12-4
CDR3: ASSLFPENTIY

length: 12
V: TRBV27
CDR3: ASSLSEISYEQY

length: 12
V: TRBV6-5
CDR3: ASSYSEITYEQY

length: 12
V: TRBV25-1
CDR3: ASSEPRERETQY

length: 11
V: TRBV5-1
CDR3: ASSPDSRTEAF

length: 12
V: TRBV2
CDR3: ASKPGQVYQPQH

length: 13
V: TRBV28
CDR3: ASSLMRVRGGTQY

length: 13
V: TRBV4-2
CDR3: ASSQLAGNSYEQY

length: 12
V: TRBV27
CDR3: ASSYSGQGYEQY

length: 16
V: TRBV7-9
CDR3: ASSRGTSGRGMTDTQY

length: 12
V: TRBV2
CDR3: ASTLDSLNTEAF

length: 10
V: TRBV18
CDR3: ASSPAGNEQY

length: 11
V: TRBV29-1
CDR3: SVEGQGIHEQY

length: 12
V: TRBV20-1
CDR3: SANSVREIDEQF

length: 14
V: TRBV7-9
CDR3: ASSPRGADSSYEQY

length: 12
V: TRBV29-1
CDR3: SVAEASAAGELF

length: 12
V: TRBV27
CDR3: ASSFRGQGGGYT

length: 14
V: TRBV12-3/TRBV12-4
CDR3: ASSYSNRGRNQPQH

length: 13
V: TRBV12-3/TRBV12-4
CDR3: ASSPDRMGNQPQH

length: 10
V: TRBV20-1
CDR3: SASRTSDEQF

length: 10
V: TRBV7-6
CDR3: ASSFQYNEQF

length: 10
V: TRBV28
CDR3: ASKSPYNEQF

length: 16
V: TRBV2
CDR3: ASSGPLEGREHGGELF

length: 10
V: TRBV28
CDR3: ASNVAQNIQY

length: 12
V: TRBV11-2
CDR3: ATDPGLAANEQF

length: 13
V: TRBV7-8
CDR3: ASSSNQGARNTIY

length: 10
V: TRBV6-5
CDR3: ASSYDQETQY

length: 13
V: TRBV9
CDR3: ASSRGAATYNEQF

length: 14
V: TRBV20-1
CDR3: SAPPSGGVAKNIQY